The next 16 T cell receptor beta chains were all read from a single sample in a study of vaccination and CD4 T cells after COVID-19. Oncomine TCR Beta short-read sequencing was applied to DNA from cultured CD4+ T cells. TCRdb independently ran MiXCR on the PCR reads; one entry per CDR3 protein. The sample holds some 7,400 distinct CDR3 sequences, more than 35% seen once. Treatment in this sample: roughly nine-day PBMC culture with coronavirus spike peptide pools or control peptides (ViraFEST assay). CD4+ T cells of the unexposed donor were collected before the COVID-19 pandemic (2011-2018). Their target antigens are unknown. The specimen sequenced was CD4+ T cells from blood, cultured in vitro. The receptors come from a human donor in good health.

The V gene is TRBV5-4, the J gene TRBJ2-5; 8 bases map to TRBD1. J gave up 5 bases and V 1 base, and 10 bases lay outside the gene matches. CDR3 length: 16 amino acids. Germline-derived CDR1 and CDR2 are SGHNT and YYREEE (reference sequence). This CDR3 is CASSLFQGAAGETQYF. CDR3 bases: TGTGCCAGCAGCTTGTTTCAGGGGGCGGCCGGCGAGACCCAGTACTTC.

This chain links TRBV30 with TRBJ1-1; a weak D match, TRBD1 (5 bases). There are 13 residues in the CDR3. Between the trimmed V and J ends, which lost 5 bases and 4 bases, there was a span of 14 bases. Germline V lookup: CDR1 GTSNPN, CDR2 SVGIG (reference sequence). CDR3 DNA sequence: TGTGCCTGGTTTTACCCTGGGGGCACTGAAGCTTTCTTT. It specifies CAWFYPGGTEAFF.

This clonotype was observed a few times. This chain connects TRBV15 to TRBJ1-1, with TRBD1 matching 9 bases. The CDR3 has 14 residues. From germline, CDR1 is LNHNV and CDR2 YYDKDF (reference sequence). V lost 10 bases, J lost 5 bases, and 11 bases stayed unmatched. The CDR3 here is CASMPGQGYTEAFF. CDR3 nucleotide sequence: TGTGCCAGCATGCCGGGACAGGGATATACTGAAGCTTTCTTT.

The rearrangement uses TRBV21-1 and TRBJ1-6; the table's D call TRBD1 went unverified against the DNA. TRBV21-1 is listed as a pseudogene. This CDR3 has 16 residues. The CDR3: CASSNFRHSPCSPLHF. The CDR3 DNA reads TGTGCCAGCAGCAACTTTCGTCACTCCCCCTGTTCACCCCTCCACTTT.

The chain uses TRBV7-2 and TRBJ1-2; D might be TRBD1 (6 bases). The V end was cut by 4 bases, the J end by 2 bases, with 17 bases between. The CDR3 length is 16 residues. CDR1 SGHTA and CDR2 FQGNSA come from the germline V gene. The CDR3 region has the DNA TGTGCCAGCAGCTCCCCTCGTGGAGGGGGGAACTATGGCTACACCTTC. It specifies CASSSPRGGGNYGYTF.

The table lists this clonotype with a few counts. The V gene is TRBV4-1, the J gene TRBJ2-2; D may be TRBD2 (5 bases). Germline V gene sequence: CDR1 MGHRA, CDR2 YSYEKL. Trimming removed 0 bases at V and 7 bases at J, with 9 bases between. This CDR3 has 14 amino acids. The CDR3 DNA is TGCGCCAGCAGCCAAGAACTAGGCATCGGGGAGCTGTTTTTT. It is translated as CASSQELGIGELFF.

This rearrangement joins TRBV15 to TRBJ1-2, with D unresolved. Germline CDR1 is LNHNV and CDR2 is YYDKDF (reference sequence). The length of the CDR3 is 13 residues. The V and J ends lost 7 bases and 7 bases respectively, with 16 bases between them. The CDR3 here is CATKSFEVGGYTF. The CDR3 DNA reads as TGTGCCACCAAGAGCTTTGAAGTGGGTGGCTACACCTTC.

This clonotype was counted only a few times. CDR3: CASSYDSLGNTIYF. In nucleotides, the CDR3 is TGTGCCAGCAGTTACGACAGCTTAGGAAACACCATATATTTT. This rearrangement joins TRBV6-5 to TRBJ1-3; possibly TRBD1 for D (5 bases). Germline values: CDR1 MNHEY, CDR2 SVGAGI. With 2 bases removed from V and 4 bases from J, the gap between germline ends came to 9 bases. This CDR3 has 14 amino acids.

This clonotype is medium-sized in the sample. CDR3: CASSERGEQFF. CDR3 nucleotide sequence: TGTGCCAGCAGTGAGCGTGGTGAGCAGTTCTTC. V and J are TRBV2 and TRBJ2-1, with D hard to call. V was cut by 3 bases and J by 9 bases, with 6 bases left in between. CDR1 and CDR2 from the germline V gene are SNHLY and FYNNEI. The CDR3 is 11 residues long.

The chain uses TRBV7-9 and TRBJ1-4; D perhaps matches TRBD1 (5 bases). This CDR3 has 16 amino acids. Between the trimmed V and J ends, which lost 1 base and 3 bases, there was a span of 12 bases. The germline V gene has CDR1 SEHNR and CDR2 FQNEAQ (reference sequence). This CDR3 reads CASSLGGGRANEKLFF. DNA of the CDR3: TGTGCCAGCAGCTTAGGCGGGGGGAGAGCTAATGAAAAACTGTTTTTT.

The chain carries TRBV6-1 and TRBJ2-7; D gene ambiguous. CDR1 is MNHNS, CDR2 SASEGT, per germline. Trimming removed 3 bases from V and 6 bases from J, with 12 bases in between. CDR3 length: 13 amino acids. The CDR3 region has the DNA TGTGCCAGCAGTGACAGGTCTCCCCCCGAGCAGTACTTC. It yields the protein CASSDRSPPEQYF.

This clonotype has just a few counts. The chain links TRBV27 to TRBJ2-1; 10 nucleotides line up with TRBD1. The germline gives CDR1 MNHEY, CDR2 SMNVEV (reference sequence). This CDR3 is 14 amino acids long. The V segment lost 5 bases and the J segment 10 bases; nucleotides outside the gene matches: 8. Here the CDR3 reads CASSLGQGEGEQFF. CDR3 nucleotides: TGTGCCAGCAGTCTCGGACAGGGGGAAGGGGAGCAGTTCTTC.

The CDR3 loop reads CASSGTLGTSGITDTQYF. Here the CDR3 DNA reads TGTGCCAGCAGTGGGACCTTGGGGACTAGCGGGATCACAGATACGCAGTATTTT. V gene TRBV12-3 or TRBV12-4 combines with J gene TRBJ2-3; 13 nucleotides agree with TRBD2. The trim removed 5 bases at V and 2 bases at J, leaving 10 bases unmatched. The CDR3 length is 18 residues.

This chain connects TRBV30 to TRBJ2-7; D might be TRBD2 (5 bases). Germline CDR1 is GTSNPN and CDR2 is SVGIG (reference sequence). This CDR3 is 14 amino acids long. V was cut by 4 bases and J by 0 bases, with 13 bases left in between. In DNA, the CDR3 is TGTGCCTGGAAAAAGCGGAGGAGCTCCTACGAGCAGTACTTC. It translates to CAWKKRRSSYEQYF.

The CDR3 nucleotides are TGTGCCAGTAGTATACTGGGTGGCAGTATTCAAGAGACCCAGTACTTC. It encodes CASSILGGSIQETQYF. The rearrangement uses TRBV19 and TRBJ2-5; no clear D gene. V was clipped by 2 bases and J by 2 bases, with 15 bases between them. The CDR3 sequence is 16 residues long. The germline V gene encodes CDR1 LNHDA and CDR2 SQIVND (reference sequence). Complete variable domain (other parts from reference TRBV19 and TRBJ2-5): DGGITQSPKYLFRKEGQNVTLSCEQNLNHDAMYWYRQDPGQGLRLIYYSQIVNDFQKGDIAEGYSVSREKKESFPLTVTSAQKNPTAFYLCASSILGGSIQETQYFGPGTRLLVL.

This clonotype was seen more than once but under ten times. The V gene is TRBV19, the J gene TRBJ1-2; TRBD1 is a possible D gene (5 bases). Germline-derived CDR1 and CDR2 are LNHDA and SQIVND (reference sequence). Trimming removed 10 bases at V and 7 bases at J, with 28 bases between. The CDR3 extends over 16 amino acids. The chain's CDR3 is CATQEWGTSSPAGYTF. CDR3 bases: TGTGCCACGCAAGAGTGGGGGACCTCGTCGCCTGCTGGCTACACCTTC.